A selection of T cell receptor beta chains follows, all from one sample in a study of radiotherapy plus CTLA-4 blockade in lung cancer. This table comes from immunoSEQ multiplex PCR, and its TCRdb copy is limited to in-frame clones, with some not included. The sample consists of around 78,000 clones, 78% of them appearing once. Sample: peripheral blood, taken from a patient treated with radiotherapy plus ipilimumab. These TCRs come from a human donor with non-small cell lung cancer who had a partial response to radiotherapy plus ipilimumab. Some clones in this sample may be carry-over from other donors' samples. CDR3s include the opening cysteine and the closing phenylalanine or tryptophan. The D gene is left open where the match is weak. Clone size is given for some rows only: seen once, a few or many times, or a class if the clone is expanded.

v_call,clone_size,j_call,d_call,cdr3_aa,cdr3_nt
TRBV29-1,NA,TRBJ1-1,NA,CSVVRQLNTEAFF,TGCAGCGTTGTGCGGCAGTTGAACACTGAAGCTTTCTTT
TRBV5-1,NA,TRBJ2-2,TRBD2,CASSFSPLAGTGELFF,TGCGCCAGCAGCTTTTCCCCCTTAGCGGGCACCGGGGAGCTGTTTTTT
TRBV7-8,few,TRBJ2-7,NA,CASSLDTRGYEQYF,TGTGCCAGCAGCTTAGACACGAGGGGGTACGAGCAGTACTTC
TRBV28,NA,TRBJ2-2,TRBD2,CASSRAGGPTGELFF,TGTGCCAGCAGTCGAGCGGGGGGGCCCACCGGGGAGCTGTTTTTT
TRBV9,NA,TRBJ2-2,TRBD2,CASSAGLAGVTGELFF,TGTGCCAGCAGCGCCGGACTAGCGGGGGTCACCGGGGAGCTGTTTTTT
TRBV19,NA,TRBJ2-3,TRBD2,CASSIGTSGSSDTQYF,TGTGCCAGTAGTATAGGGACTAGCGGGAGTTCAGATACGCAGTATTTT
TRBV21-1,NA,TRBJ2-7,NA,CASSKALSFGTISYEQYF,TGTGCCAGCAGCAAAGCCCTTTCTTTTGGGACAATATCCTACGAGCAGTACTTC
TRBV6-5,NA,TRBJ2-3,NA,CASKRTDTQYF,TGTGCCAGCAAGAGGACAGATACGCAGTATTTT
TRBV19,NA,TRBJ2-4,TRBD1,CASSIRQGVGSIQYF,TGTGCCAGTAGTATCAGACAGGGGGTTGGCTCCATTCAGTACTTC
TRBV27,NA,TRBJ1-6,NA,CASAPVAGTYNSPLHF,TGTGCCAGCGCTCCGGTTGCAGGGACTTATAATTCACCCCTCCACTTT
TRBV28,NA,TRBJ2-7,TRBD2,CATVISGRAYEQYF,TGTGCCACTGTAATTAGCGGGAGGGCCTACGAGCAGTACTTC
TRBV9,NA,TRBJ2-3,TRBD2,CASSPQLGLAGATQYF,TGTGCCAGCAGCCCCCAGCTAGGGCTAGCGGGGGCTACGCAGTATTTT
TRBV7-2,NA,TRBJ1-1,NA,CASSLASQGMWNTEAFF,TGTGCCAGCAGCTTAGCTAGCCAGGGAATGTGGAACACTGAAGCTTTCTTT
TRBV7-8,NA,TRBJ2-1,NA,CASSLAGLGGEQFF,TGTGCCAGCAGCTTAGCGGGTCTCGGGGGTGAGCAGTTCTTC
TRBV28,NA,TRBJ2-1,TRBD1,CASSLTGYNEQFF,TGTGCCAGCAGTCTGACAGGGTACAATGAGCAGTTCTTC
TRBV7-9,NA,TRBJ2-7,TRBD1,CASRSSGGEQYF,TGTGCCAGCAGGAGTTCAGGGGGTGAGCAGTACTTC
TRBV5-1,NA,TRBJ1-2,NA,CASSAWTGANYGYTF,TGCGCCAGCAGCGCTTGGACGGGAGCTAACTATGGCTACACCTTC
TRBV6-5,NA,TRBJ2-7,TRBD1,CASSPSGQGSYEQYF,TGTGCCAGCAGTCCAAGCGGACAGGGGAGCTACGAGCAGTACTTC
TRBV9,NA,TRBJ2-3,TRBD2,CASSARAGLAGTDTQYF,TGTGCCAGCAGCGCGAGAGCGGGACTAGCGGGCACAGATACGCAGTATTTT
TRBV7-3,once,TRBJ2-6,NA,CASSLGPRSGSGANVLTF,TGTGCCAGCAGCTTAGGACCTAGGAGCGGATCAGGGGCCAACGTCCTGACTTTC
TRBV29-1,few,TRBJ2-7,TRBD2,CSVDLGAGVRSEQYF,TGCAGCGTTGATCTAGGAGCGGGAGTAAGGAGCGAGCAGTACTTC
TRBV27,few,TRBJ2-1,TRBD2,CASTSSGGAIEQFF,TGTGCCAGCACCTCTAGCGGGGGGGCAATTGAGCAGTTCTTC
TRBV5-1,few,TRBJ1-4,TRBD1,CASSRGTGTNEKLFF,TGCGCCAGCAGCCGGGGGACAGGGACTAATGAAAAACTGTTTTTT
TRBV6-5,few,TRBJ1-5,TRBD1,CASSWDRNQPQHF,TGTGCCAGCAGCTGGGACAGAAATCAGCCCCAGCATTTT
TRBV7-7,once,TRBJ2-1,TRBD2,CASSMLAGGRGEQFF,TGTGCCAGCAGCATGCTAGCGGGGGGGAGGGGTGAGCAGTTCTTC
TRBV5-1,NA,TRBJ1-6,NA,CASSWGRSSSPLHF,TGCGCCAGCAGCTGGGGCAGGAGTAGTTCACCCCTCCACTTT
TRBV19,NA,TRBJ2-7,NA,CGGGGSYEQYF,TGTGGGGGGGGCGGATCCTACGAGCAGTACTTC
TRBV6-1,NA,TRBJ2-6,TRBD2,CASSEVRLAGVPGANVLTF,TGTGCCAGCAGTGAAGTAAGACTAGCGGGAGTCCCCGGGGCCAACGTCCTGACTTTC
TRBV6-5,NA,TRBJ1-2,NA,CASSYSNGGYYGYTF,TGTGCCAGCAGTTACTCGAATGGCGGCTACTATGGCTACACCTTC
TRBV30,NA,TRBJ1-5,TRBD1,CAWSSGQGGNQPQHF,TGTGCCTGGAGTTCGGGACAGGGAGGCAATCAGCCCCAGCATTTT
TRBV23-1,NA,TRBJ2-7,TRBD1,CASSHRDSFTYEQYF,TGCGCCAGCAGTCATAGGGACAGCTTCACCTACGAGCAGTACTTC
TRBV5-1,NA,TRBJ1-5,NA,CASSLGTAVNQPQHF,TGCGCCAGCAGCTTGGGAACGGCGGTAAATCAGCCCCAGCATTTT
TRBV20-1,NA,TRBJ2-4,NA,CSAGTGDIQYF,TGCAGTGCAGGGACTGGGGACATTCAGTACTTC
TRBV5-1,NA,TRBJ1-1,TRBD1,CASNRGLNTEAFF,TGCGCCAGCAACAGGGGGCTGAACACTGAAGCTTTCTTT
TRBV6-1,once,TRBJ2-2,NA,CASSVARVGTGELFF,TGTGCCAGCAGTGTGGCCAGGGTCGGCACCGGGGAGCTGTTTTTT
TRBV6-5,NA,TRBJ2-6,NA,CASSSYGANVLTF,TGTGCCAGCAGTTCCTACGGGGCCAACGTCCTGACTTTC
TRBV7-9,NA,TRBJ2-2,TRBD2,CASSLAWGLANTGELFF,TGTGCCAGCAGCTTAGCTTGGGGACTAGCGAACACCGGGGAGCTGTTTTTT
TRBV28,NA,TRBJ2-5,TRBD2,CASSSLWGKVSGGSFETQYF,TGTGCCAGCAGTTCACTGTGGGGGAAGGTTAGCGGGGGATCATTCGAGACCCAGTACTTC
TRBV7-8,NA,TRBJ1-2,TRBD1,CASSYPGTGMGYTF,TGTGCCAGCAGCTACCCCGGGACAGGGATGGGCTACACCTTC
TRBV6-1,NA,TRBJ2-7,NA,CASSTPTGEQYF,TGTGCCAGCAGTACCCCCACCGGCGAGCAGTACTTC
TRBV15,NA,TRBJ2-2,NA,CATSRDQRTGELFF,TGTGCCACCAGCAGAGACCAGCGGACCGGGGAGCTGTTTTTT
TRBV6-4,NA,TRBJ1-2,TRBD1,CASSVGQGYGYTF,TGTGCCAGCAGTGTGGGACAGGGGTATGGCTACACCTTC
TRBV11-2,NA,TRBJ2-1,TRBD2,CASSLGAGGLNEQFF,TGTGCCAGCAGCTTAGGGGCGGGGGGTCTCAATGAGCAGTTCTTC
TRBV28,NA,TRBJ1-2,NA,CASSLRFSGYTF,TGTGCCAGCAGTTTACGGTTCTCCGGCTACACCTTC
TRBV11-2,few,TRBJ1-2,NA,CASRDYTGYTF,TGTGCCAGCAGAGACTACACTGGCTACACCTTC
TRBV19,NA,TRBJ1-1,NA,CASSIGAVRHTEAFF,TGTGCCAGTAGTATAGGGGCCGTGAGACACACTGAAGCTTTCTTT